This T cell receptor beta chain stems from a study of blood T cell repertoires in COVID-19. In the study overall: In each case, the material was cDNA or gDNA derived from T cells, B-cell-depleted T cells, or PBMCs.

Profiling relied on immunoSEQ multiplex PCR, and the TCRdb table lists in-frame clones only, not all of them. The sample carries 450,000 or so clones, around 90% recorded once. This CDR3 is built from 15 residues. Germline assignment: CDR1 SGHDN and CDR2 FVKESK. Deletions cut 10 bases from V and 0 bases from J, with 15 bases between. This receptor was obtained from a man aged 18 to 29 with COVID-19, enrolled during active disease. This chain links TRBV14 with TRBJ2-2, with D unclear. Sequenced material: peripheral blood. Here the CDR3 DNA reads TGTGCCACCAAAGACTCCCAGTCGAACACCGGGGAGCTGTTTTTT. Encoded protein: CATKDSQSNTGELFF.